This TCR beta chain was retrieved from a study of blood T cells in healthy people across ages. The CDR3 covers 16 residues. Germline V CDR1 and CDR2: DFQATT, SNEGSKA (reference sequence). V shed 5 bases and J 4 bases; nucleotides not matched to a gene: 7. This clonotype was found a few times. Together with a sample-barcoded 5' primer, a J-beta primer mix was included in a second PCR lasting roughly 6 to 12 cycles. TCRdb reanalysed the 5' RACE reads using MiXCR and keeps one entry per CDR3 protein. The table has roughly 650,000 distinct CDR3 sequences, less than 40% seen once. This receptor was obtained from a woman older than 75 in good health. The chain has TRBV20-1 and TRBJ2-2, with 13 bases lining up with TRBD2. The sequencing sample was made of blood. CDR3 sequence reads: CSAPLTSGGLTGELFF. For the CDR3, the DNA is TGCAGTGCTCCTCTGACTAGCGGGGGGCTCACCGGGGAGCTGTTTTTT.